Listed here are 2 T cell receptor beta chains from one sample, sequenced in a study of blood T cell repertoires in COVID-19. Produced via immunoSEQ multiplex PCR; TCRdb's table is partial and in-frame only. There are about 480,000 clones in the sample; around nine tenths occur only once, and roughly 8% lies in the top ten. Sequencing was done on a sample of peripheral blood. These receptors all come from a woman aged 45 to 65 with COVID-19, enrolled during active disease.

This rearrangement joins TRBV6-5 to TRBJ1-2; 9 nucleotides line up with TRBD1. With V trimmed by 2 bases and J by 5 bases, 9 bases remained unmatched. CDR1 and CDR2 (germline): MNHEY, SVGAGI. The CDR3 length is 16 residues. CDR3 amino acids: CASSYAGTGTIYGYTF. The CDR3 nucleotides read TGTGCCAGCAGTTACGCCGGGACAGGGACCATTTATGGCTACACCTTC.

The rearrangement joins TRBV24-1 to TRBJ2-5; 7 bases line up with TRBD2. Germline-derived CDR1 and CDR2 are KGHDR and SFDVKD. V gave up 2 bases and J gave up 4 bases; unmatched junction bases: 0. CDR3 length equals 13 residues. The CDR3, as DNA: TGTGCCACCAGTGATTGGGGGGGAGAGACCCAGTACTTC. Translating it yields CATSDWGGETQYF.